This T cell receptor (beta chain) emerged from a study of blood T cell repertoires in COVID-19 (dated by TCRdb to about 2020). As for the study more broadly: Samples from collaborators originated in the United States, Italy and Spain and spanned both the acute and convalescent phases of COVID-19. The material from the prospective study consisted of cDNA or gDNA derived from T cells, B-cell-depleted T cells, or PBMCs. Where available, HLA class I and class II types were obtained from metadata supplied by the sample provider rather than from assay-based typing. The samples were drawn from two sources: the first 160 participants of the ongoing ImmuneRACE study, and over 1,000 subjects contributed by 6 global collaborators. The repertoires were made available in a free public database intended to serve as a resource for research on the immune response to SARS-CoV-2. The dataset comprised deeply sampled blood TCRbeta repertoires from subjects exposed to, actively infected with, or recovered from COVID-19. The sample metadata nearly always contained a de-identified subject ID, COVID-19 status, age in years and sex.

Paper-wide results and their limitations: The amount of clinical and demographic metadata varied by source and participant and was provided uncurated.

Taken from cysteine to phenylalanine, the CDR3 has 12 residues. Of all the DNA, just the CDR3 is kept, 36 bases in frame from base 1. Trimming takes 3 bases from V and 6 bases from J, and the germline ends sit 11 bases apart. Per the germline V gene (reference sequence), GTSNPN is the CDR1 and SVGIG is the CDR2. TCRbeta CDR3 regions were amplified from genomic DNA using the immunoSEQ Assay, a bias-controlled multiplex PCR. Per the authors' processing: Nucleated cell counts per sample were estimated from amplification of reference gene primers within the assay. Sequence reads were collapsed and filtered to measure the absolute abundance of every unique TCRbeta CDR3 rearrangement. For each sample, productive Simpson clonality was calculated as the square root of Simpson's diversity index over productive rearrangements. What TCRdb holds here is the immuneACCESS table cut down to in-frame rearrangements. Part of the clones is not present; checked against another copy, under half of the missing clones reflect an unresolved V gene, and the others are unexplained. That table gives V, J and clone size, and the DNA gave D and trimming. Counted in this sample were roughly 85,000 clones; around 86% of them appeared once. The top ten constitute 27% of the sample.

Each collaborating institution followed its own protocols to collect whole blood in K2EDTA tubes. For TCRbeta analysis, collaborators shipped samples in one of three forms: frozen whole blood, isolated PBMCs, or DNA extracted from either of those sample types. Regarding this clone: The target of this receptor is not known. Qualities for individual bases were not recorded, and no much larger clone is one base off.

The chain couples TRBV30 to TRBJ1-2; the D gene is unclear. The TCR was taken from a man aged 45-60 years with active or convalescent COVID-19. Sequencing was carried out using peripheral blood. The CDR3 in this case is CAWRPRENGYTF. The base sequence is TGTGCCTGGAGGCCGAGGGAGAATGGCTACACCTTC. Reference TRBV30 and TRBJ1-2 proteins supply the regions before and after the CDR3; the full variable domain is: SQTIHQWPATLVQPVGSPLSLECTVEGTSNPNLYWYRQAAGRGLQLLFYSVGIGQISSEVPQNLSASRPQDRQFILSSKKLLLSDSGFYLCAWRPRENGYTFGSGTRLTVV.